This is a list of T cell receptor beta chains from one sample in a study of cytomegalovirus exposure and HLA in healthy donors. The assay was immunoSEQ multiplex PCR, and TCRdb's table has in-frame clones only and misses some. The profile shows some 170,000 clones, roughly nine tenths of them singletons. Input material: PBMCs. These receptor sequences come from a man younger than 30 in good health and CMV-seropositive. Both conserved end residues are part of each CDR3. The D gene is left open where the match is weak. For some rows the clone size is stated as once, few or many, or as a class when expanded; others skip it.

cdr3_nt,cdr3_aa,j_call,clone_size,v_call,d_call
TGCGCCAGCAGCTGGGGGCAGGGGACTGAAGCTTTCTTT,CASSWGQGTEAFF,TRBJ1-1,-,TRBV5-1,-
TGTGCCAGCAGGGGGGGAGGGCTCGAGACCCAGTACTTC,CASRGGGLETQYF,TRBJ2-5,-,TRBV27,TRBD2
TGTGCCAGCAGTGACTCGTCGGTAATCCGGGACATCTTCTACGAGCAGTACTTC,CASSDSSVIRDIFYEQYF,TRBJ2-7,-,TRBV6-4,-
TGTGCCAGCAGCCTCTCGCGCGCGTACTACGAGCAGTACTTC,CASSLSRAYYEQYF,TRBJ2-7,-,TRBV7-9,-
TGTGCCAGCAGTTTGGTACAGGGGGCGCGGGAGCAGTACTTC,CASSLVQGAREQYF,TRBJ2-7,-,TRBV28,TRBD1
TGTGCCAGCTCACCGAAAAGGGGGCAAGGGCAAGAGACCCAGTACTTC,CASSPKRGQGQETQYF,TRBJ2-5,-,TRBV18,TRBD1
TGTGCCAGCAGCACACGAACAGGGGGCGCAGGCTACACCTTC,CASSTRTGGAGYTF,TRBJ1-2,-,TRBV9,TRBD1
TGTGCCAGCAGCCCGACCGGGGGGGCCGACTCCTACGAGCAGTACTTC,CASSPTGGADSYEQYF,TRBJ2-7,-,TRBV7-2,TRBD2
TGTGCCATCAGTAAGGATCAGGCGGCCAACGTCCTGACTTTC,CAISKDQAANVLTF,TRBJ2-6,once,TRBV10-3,-
TGTGCCAGCAGTGTCGTCCGCCTTCAAGGACAGCCTCAGGCTTTCTTT,CASSVVRLQGQPQAFF,TRBJ1-1,-,TRBV25-1,-
TGTGCCAGCAGCTTGGGGAGTCCCCCGATCGGCTACACCTTC,CASSLGSPPIGYTF,TRBJ1-2,-,TRBV7-2,-
TGCAGCGTTGTACGGGACAATGAGCAGTTCTTC,CSVVRDNEQFF,TRBJ2-1,-,TRBV29-1,-
TGTGCCAGCAGCAAAGACTCCAGGAGGGAGACCCAGTACTTC,CASSKDSRRETQYF,TRBJ2-5,once,TRBV21-1,-
TGTGCCAGCAGCGCCCTAACTAGTTATCCCTACAATGAGCAGTTCTTC,CASSALTSYPYNEQFF,TRBJ2-1,-,TRBV9,-
TGTGCCAGCAGTGAGCAACAGGGGGTTGGCTATGGCTACACCTTC,CASSEQQGVGYGYTF,TRBJ1-2,-,TRBV6-6,TRBD1
TGTGCCAGCAGCCGCCTGGGACAGACCTACGAGCAGTACTTC,CASSRLGQTYEQYF,TRBJ2-7,once,TRBV7-9,TRBD1
TGTGCCACCATGAGCGGGACCTACAATGAGCAGTTCTTC,CATMSGTYNEQFF,TRBJ2-1,-,TRBV19,TRBD2
TGTGCCAGCAGCTTAAGCGCCGATGAAAAACTGTTTTTT,CASSLSADEKLFF,TRBJ1-4,-,TRBV7-6,-